Given below is one TCR beta chain in context. Germline V CDR1 and CDR2: SQVTM, ANQGSEA. The CDR3 is made up of 13 amino acids. V lost 7 bases and J 5 bases, leaving 17 bases between the germline ends. The data were obtained in a study of T cell responses to AZD1222 COVID-19 vaccine. Clones were read by immunoSEQ multiplex PCR, and TCRdb kept only the in-frame ones, dropping some. The data show about 160,000 clones, around 90% seen once. Material: peripheral blood, obtained 28 days after the second AZD1222 dose. The clonotype originates from an adult who received the AZD1222 COVID-19 vaccine. The chain recombines TRBV29-1 with TRBJ1-1; tentatively, D is TRBD1 (5 bases). The CDR3 is CSAYTQATTEAFF. The DNA for the CDR3 is TGCAGCGCCTACACACAGGCCACGACTGAAGCTTTCTTT.